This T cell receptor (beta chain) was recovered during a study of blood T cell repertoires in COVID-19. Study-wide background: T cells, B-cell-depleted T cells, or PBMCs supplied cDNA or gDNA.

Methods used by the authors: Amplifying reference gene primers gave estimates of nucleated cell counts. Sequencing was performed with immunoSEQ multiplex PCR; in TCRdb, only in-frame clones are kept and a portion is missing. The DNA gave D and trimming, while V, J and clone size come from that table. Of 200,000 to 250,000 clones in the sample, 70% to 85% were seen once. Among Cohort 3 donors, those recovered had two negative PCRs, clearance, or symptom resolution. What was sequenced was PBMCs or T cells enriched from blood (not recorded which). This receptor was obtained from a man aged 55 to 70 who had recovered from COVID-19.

CDR3 protein: CASSPSDRAYYGYTF. CDR3 DNA sequence: TGTGCCAGCAGTCCATCGGACAGGGCCTACTATGGCTACACCTTC. The chain joins TRBV6-5 to TRBJ1-2, with 8 bases lining up with TRBD1. J gave up 3 bases and V 5 bases, and 8 bases lay outside the gene matches. CDR1 is MNHEY and CDR2 is SVGAGI in the germline V gene. CDR3 length: 15 residues.